A selection of T cell receptor beta chains follows, all from one sample in a study of blood T cells in healthy people across ages. Each CDR3 protein gets one entry after TCRdb re-called the 5' RACE reads with MiXCR. The repertoire holds fewer than 900,000 distinct CDR3 sequences, with 35% to 45% as singletons. The sequencing sample was made of blood. These TCRs come from a woman aged 55-70 years in good health. CDR3s include the opening cysteine and the closing phenylalanine or tryptophan. Each record gives: V gene, J gene, clone size, CDR3 protein. Clone sizes are given selectively: once, few, many, or a class where the clone is expanded.

v_call: TRBV7-3; j_call: TRBJ1-2; clone_size: NA; cdr3_aa: CASSRQGANYGCTF
v_call: TRBV29-1; j_call: TRBJ2-7; clone_size: NA; cdr3_aa: CSVGTGRHEQYF
v_call: TRBV5-5; j_call: TRBJ2-3; clone_size: few; cdr3_aa: CASSLVQASTDTQYF
v_call: TRBV7-3; j_call: TRBJ2-7; clone_size: many; cdr3_aa: CASSLERGATYEQYF
v_call: TRBV11-3; j_call: TRBJ2-7; clone_size: NA; cdr3_aa: CASSLGYPYEQYF
v_call: TRBV10-3; j_call: TRBJ2-1; clone_size: few; cdr3_aa: CAISRLAGDSYNEQFF
v_call: TRBV14; j_call: TRBJ2-1; clone_size: NA; cdr3_aa: CASSQANRGEQFF
v_call: TRBV9; j_call: TRBJ2-5; clone_size: NA; cdr3_aa: CASSVEALPSSETQYF
v_call: TRBV7-2; j_call: TRBJ1-5; clone_size: NA; cdr3_aa: CASSLGGYNQPQHF
v_call: TRBV10-3; j_call: TRBJ2-7; clone_size: NA; cdr3_aa: CAISMDGNYNEQYF
v_call: TRBV20-1; j_call: TRBJ1-4; clone_size: NA; cdr3_aa: CSAREEAGAGEKLFF
v_call: TRBV2; j_call: TRBJ2-1; clone_size: once; cdr3_aa: CASSFSDPSHEQFF
v_call: TRBV4-3; j_call: TRBJ2-2; clone_size: NA; cdr3_aa: CASSQDPENTGELFF
v_call: TRBV9; j_call: TRBJ2-3; clone_size: NA; cdr3_aa: CASNAGVGTETQYF
v_call: TRBV2; j_call: TRBJ2-2; clone_size: NA; cdr3_aa: CASEGGGRTGELFF
v_call: TRBV29-1; j_call: TRBJ2-3; clone_size: NA; cdr3_aa: CSVVAGEVVDTQYF
v_call: TRBV29-1; j_call: TRBJ2-7; clone_size: NA; cdr3_aa: CSVKNRGGEQYF
v_call: TRBV29-1; j_call: NA; clone_size: once; cdr3_aa: CSATQVGGLEQYF
v_call: TRBV2; j_call: TRBJ2-1; clone_size: NA; cdr3_aa: CASRETSFSYNEQFF
v_call: TRBV12-3/TRBV12-4; j_call: TRBJ1-2; clone_size: NA; cdr3_aa: CASSFGNGGEGYGYTF
v_call: TRBV5-1; j_call: TRBJ2-1; clone_size: NA; cdr3_aa: CASSLAGRNNEQFF
v_call: TRBV21-1; j_call: NA; clone_size: NA; cdr3_aa: CASSRPTRGAPYEQYF
v_call: TRBV7-9; j_call: NA; clone_size: NA; cdr3_aa: CASSQPGTGVYEQYF
v_call: TRBV5-1; j_call: TRBJ1-5; clone_size: NA; cdr3_aa: CASSLNPSDQPQHF
v_call: TRBV20-1; j_call: TRBJ2-1; clone_size: once; cdr3_aa: CSAGLAGGTHEQFF
v_call: TRBV5-1; j_call: TRBJ1-5; clone_size: NA; cdr3_aa: CASSPENQPQHF